One and the same sample provided the 14 T cell receptor beta chains below, sequenced in a study of T cells after yellow fever vaccination. TCRdb re-derived calls from the 5' RACE reads in MiXCR, one entry per CDR3 protein. Seen here are under 200,000 distinct CDR3 sequences, about 7% observed once, and the top ten hold roughly 2.5%. The sequencing used CD4+ T cells sorted from PBMCs, collected more than 4 days after the first yellow fever vaccination. Every receptor here comes from a man between 18 and 29 years old who received the YFV17D yellow fever vaccine.

Ten or more counts support this clonotype. The rearrangement links TRBV5-1 to TRBJ1-1; 8 positions agree with TRBD1. Trimming removed 6 bases from V and 2 bases from J; junction bases left unmatched: 9. Germline V gene sequence: CDR1 SGHRS, CDR2 YFSETQ. CDR3 length: 15 amino acids. CDR3 in amino acids: CASTYRQGLNTEAFF. The CDR3 DNA reads TGCGCCAGCACCTATCGACAGGGGCTTAACACTGAAGCTTTCTTT.

The chain uses TRBV11-1 and TRBJ2-1; D unclear. V dropped 0 bases and J dropped 0 bases, with 6 bases sitting between them. Germline values: CDR1 SGHAT, CDR2 FQDESV (reference sequence). This CDR3 contains 15 residues. CDR3 DNA: TGTGCCAGCAGCTTAGCGGGGTACTCCTACAATGAGCAGTTCTTC. This gives the protein CASSLAGYSYNEQFF.

About this clonotype: This may come from a read error, since a much larger clone is one base off. V is TRBV24-1 and J is TRBJ2-5, with D unresolved. The V and J ends lost 4 bases and 4 bases respectively, with 15 bases between them. CDR1 and CDR2 from the germline V gene are KGHDR and SFDVKD. This CDR3 region has 15 residues. The CDR3 bases are TGTGCCACCAGTGACCCAAGTGGGCCAGGAGAGACCCAGTACTTC. This sequence encodes CATSDPSGPGETQYF.

There are many counts of this clonotype. The chain links TRBV6-2 or TRBV6-3 to TRBJ2-7, with 9 positions matching TRBD1. V was clipped by 4 bases and J by 10 bases; unmatched bases: 2. The length of the CDR3 is 11 residues. Germline V gives CDR1 MNHEY, CDR2 SVGEGT. CDR3 nucleotides: TGTGCCAGCAGTTGGGACAGGGATCAGTACGTC. Translated, it gives CASSWDRDQYV.

The rearrangement joins TRBV5-1 to TRBJ2-3; 7 bases fit TRBD2. With V trimmed by 0 bases and J by 4 bases, 8 bases remained unmatched. In germline, CDR1 is SGHRS, CDR2 YFSETQ. This CDR3 has 16 amino acids. The CDR3 here is CASSLEAGREADTQYF. The CDR3 nucleotides read TGCGCCAGCAGCTTGGAGGCAGGCCGGGAGGCAGATACGCAGTATTTT.

This clonotype was counted many times. This chain joins TRBV10-3 and TRBJ2-1; 7 positions agree with TRBD2. Germline CDR1 reads ENHRY; CDR2 reads SYGVKD. The V and J ends lost 2 bases and 4 bases, in that order; junction bases with no gene match: 8. The CDR3 totals 16 residues. The CDR3 nucleotides are TGTGCCATCAGTGAGCGGTCGGGGGGAAGTTACAATGAGCAGTTCTTC. It yields the protein CAISERSGGSYNEQFF.

The sample holds many counts of this clonotype. The chain joins TRBV11-2 to TRBJ2-7; 7 bases are shared with TRBD2. V shed 4 bases and J 0 bases; nucleotides not matched to a gene: 12. This CDR3 contains 17 residues. In germline, CDR1 is SGHAT, CDR2 FQNNGV. CDR3 region: CASSSWRSGTISYEQYV. The CDR3 coding sequence is TGTGCCAGCAGCTCCTGGCGATCGGGGACTATCTCCTACGAGCAGTACGTC.

This clonotype came up a few times. V is TRBV11-2 and J is TRBJ1-2; tentative D call: TRBD1 (5 bases). Germline CDR1 and CDR2: SGHAT and FQNNGV. Trimming took off 4 bases at V and 8 bases at J, with 23 bases between the two ends. The CDR3 contains 16 residues. DNA of the CDR3: TGTGCCAGCAGCTCCACCCGGGGCCGTACCGGTTCGGGCTACACCTTC. Translating it yields CASSSTRGRTGSGYTF.

The V call is TRBV5-1, the J call TRBJ2-2, with D uncertain. The germline CDR1 and CDR2 sequences are SGHRS and YFSETQ. This CDR3 is 12 amino acids long. The V end lost 3 bases, the J end lost 3 bases, and 3 bases lay between the germline ends. CDR3 coding DNA: TGCGCCAGCAGCTGGTACACCGGGGAGCTGTTTTTT. This translates into CASSWYTGELFF.

This clonotype has at least ten counts. This chain connects TRBV19 to TRBJ2-2, with TRBD2 matching over 8 bases. Losses at the gene ends were 5 bases for V and 4 bases for J; bases not matched to a gene: 6. CDR1 and CDR2 (germline): LNHDA, SQIVND (reference sequence). The CDR3 totals 15 residues. As DNA, the CDR3 is TGTGCCAGTAGTGGTACTAGCGGTCCCACCGGGGAGCTGTTTTTT. It is translated as CASSGTSGPTGELFF.

This clonotype was detected many times. This rearrangement joins TRBV6-5 to TRBJ1-1; no clear D gene. The V end lost 2 bases, the J end lost 1 base, and 5 bases lay between the germline ends. Germline loops: CDR1 MNHEY, CDR2 SVGAGI. CDR3 length: 13 residues. This CDR3 is CASSYGENTEAFF. The CDR3 region has the DNA TGTGCCAGCAGTTACGGGGAGAACACTGAAGCTTTCTTT.

On this clonotype: Being one base from a much bigger clone, this may be a read error. CDR3 in DNA: TGTGCCAGCAGCTTGAAATCTAACTATGGCTACACCTTC. This codes for CASSLKSNYGYTF. V gene TRBV7-2 combines with J gene TRBJ1-2; D unclear. Trimming took 3 bases from V and 0 from J, leaving 5 bases between them. Germline assignment: CDR1 SGHTA and CDR2 FQGNSA. This CDR3 has 13 residues. The complete variable domain, with remaining parts taken from reference TRBV7-2 and TRBJ1-2, reads GAGVSQSPSNKVTEKGKDVELRCDPISGHTALYWYRQSLGQGLEFLIYFQGNSAPDKSGLPSDRFSAERTGGSVSTLTIQRTQQEDSAVYLCASSLKSNYGYTFGSGTRLTVV.

In DNA, the CDR3 is TGTGCCAGTAACATAAAAGGCTACACCTTC. This encodes CASNIKGYTF. The chain combines TRBV19 with TRBJ1-2; D not resolved. Trimming left V 7 bases short and J 8 bases short, with 8 bases between. Germline loops: CDR1 LNHDA, CDR2 SQIVND (reference sequence). There are 10 residues in the CDR3.

This clonotype was detected only a few times. The chain combines TRBV20-1 with TRBJ1-6; D is perhaps TRBD1 (6 bases). Trimming removed 7 bases at V and 7 bases at J, with 20 bases between. CDR1 and CDR2 (germline): DFQATT, SNEGSKA (reference sequence). The CDR3 is 15 amino acids. The CDR3 region is CSERKIGRGNSPLHF. The CDR3 coding sequence is TGCAGTGAAAGAAAAATAGGCAGGGGCAATTCACCCCTCCACTTT.